The clone carrying this T cell receptor beta chain was counted many times. Antigen: not known. Libraries for TCR beta were made by quantitative 5'-RACE with molecular barcodes. Using its own MiXCR run on the 5' RACE reads, TCRdb lists one record per CDR3 protein. The repertoire holds around 890,000 distinct CDR3 sequences, with 12% as singletons. This specimen belongs to a study of CD8 T cells in ankylosing spondylitis. Study-level findings and limits: The authors reported significant enrichment of disease-linked clones in matched ankylosing spondylitis synovial fluid. CD8+ by phenotype, disease-linked clones were relatively rare in peripheral blood. One TCR beta motif, made up of roughly eight highly homologous variants, appeared characteristic of ankylosing spondylitis blood.

The sequencing input was blood, either unsorted or a sorted T cell fraction (not recorded which). This TCR came from a male donor with ankylosing spondylitis.

The CDR3 is CSVGWGSGEQYF. For the CDR3, the DNA is TGCAGCGTTGGTTGGGGGTCGGGCGAGCAGTACTTC. V is TRBV29-1 and J is TRBJ2-7; D might be TRBD1 or TRBD2, each matching 5 bases. The V end lost 4 bases, the J end lost 6 bases, and 13 bases lay between the germline ends. Germline values: CDR1 SQVTM, CDR2 ANQGSEA. CDR3 length: 12 residues.